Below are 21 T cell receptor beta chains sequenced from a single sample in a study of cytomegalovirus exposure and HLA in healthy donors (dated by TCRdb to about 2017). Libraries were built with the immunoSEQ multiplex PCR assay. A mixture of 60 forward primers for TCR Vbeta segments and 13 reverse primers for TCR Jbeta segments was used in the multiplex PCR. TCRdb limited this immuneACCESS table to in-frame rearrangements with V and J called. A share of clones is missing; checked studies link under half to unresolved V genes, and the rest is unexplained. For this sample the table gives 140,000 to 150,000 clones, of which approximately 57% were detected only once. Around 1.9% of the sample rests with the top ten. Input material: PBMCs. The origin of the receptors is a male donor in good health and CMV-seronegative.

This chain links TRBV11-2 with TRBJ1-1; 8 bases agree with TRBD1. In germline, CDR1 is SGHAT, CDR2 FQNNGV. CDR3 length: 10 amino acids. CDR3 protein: CFTGGTEAFF. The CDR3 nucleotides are TGTTTCACAGGGGGCACTGAAGCTTTCTTT.

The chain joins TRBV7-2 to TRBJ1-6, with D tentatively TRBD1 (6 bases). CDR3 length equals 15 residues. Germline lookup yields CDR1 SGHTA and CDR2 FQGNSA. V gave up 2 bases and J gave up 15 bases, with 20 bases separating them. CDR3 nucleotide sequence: TGTGCCAGCAGCTTAAGATGGGGGGGGGCCCATCACCTCCACTTT. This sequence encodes CASSLRWGGAHHLHF.

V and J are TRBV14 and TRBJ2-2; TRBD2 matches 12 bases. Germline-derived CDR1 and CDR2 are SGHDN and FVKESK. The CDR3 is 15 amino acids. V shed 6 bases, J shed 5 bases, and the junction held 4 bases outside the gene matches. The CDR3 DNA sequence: TGTGCCAGCAGAGGACTAGCGGGGTTAACCGGGGAGCTGTTTTTT. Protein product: CASRGLAGLTGELFF. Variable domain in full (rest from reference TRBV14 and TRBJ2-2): EAGVTQFPSHSVIEKGQTVTLRCDPISGHDNLYWYRRVMGKEIKFLLHFVKESKQDESGMPNNRFLAERTGGTYSTLKVQPAELEDSGVYFCASRGLAGLTGELFFGEGSRLTVL.

This CDR3 is CASSQFWGPGTDTQYF. CDR3 in DNA: TGTGCCAGCAGCCAATTTTGGGGGCCTGGCACAGATACGCAGTATTTT. V is TRBV14 and J is TRBJ2-3; TRBD1 is a possible D gene (6 bases). Germline V gene lookup returns CDR1 SGHDN and CDR2 FVKESK. CDR3 length equals 16 residues. Trimming pared 2 bases from V and 1 base from J, leaving 13 bases between.

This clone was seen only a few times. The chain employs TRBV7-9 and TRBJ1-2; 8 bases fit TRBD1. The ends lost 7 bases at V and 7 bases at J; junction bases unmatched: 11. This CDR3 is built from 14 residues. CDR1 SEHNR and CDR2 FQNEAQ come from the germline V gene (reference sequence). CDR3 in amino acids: CASTKDQGALGYTF. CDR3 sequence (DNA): TGTGCCAGCACCAAGGATCAGGGGGCGCTTGGCTACACCTTC.

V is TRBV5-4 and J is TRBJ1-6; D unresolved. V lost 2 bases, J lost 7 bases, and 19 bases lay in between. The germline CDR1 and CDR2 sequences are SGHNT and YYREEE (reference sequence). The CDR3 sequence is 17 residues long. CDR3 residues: CASSFEGYVQFNSPLHF. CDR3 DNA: TGTGCCAGCAGCTTCGAGGGTTACGTTCAGTTCAATTCACCCCTCCACTTT.

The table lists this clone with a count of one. In DNA, the CDR3 is TGTGCCAGCAGCAAGAACAGGGATCAGCCCCAGCATTTT. Translating gives CASSKNRDQPQHF. The gene calls are TRBV7-9 and TRBJ1-5; TRBD1 might be the D (6 bases). CDR1 is SEHNR and CDR2 is FQNEAQ in the germline V gene (reference sequence). V lost 5 bases, J lost 5 bases, and 10 bases lay in between. The CDR3 sequence is 13 residues long.

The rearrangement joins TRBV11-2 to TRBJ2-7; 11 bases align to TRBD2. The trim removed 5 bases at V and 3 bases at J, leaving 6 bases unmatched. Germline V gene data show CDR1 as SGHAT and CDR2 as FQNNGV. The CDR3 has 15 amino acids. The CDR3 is CASSPRLAGLYEQYF. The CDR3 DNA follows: TGTGCCAGCAGCCCCCGACTAGCGGGGCTCTACGAGCAGTACTTC. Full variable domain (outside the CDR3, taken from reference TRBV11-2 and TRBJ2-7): EAGVAQSPRYKIIEKRQSVAFWCNPISGHATLYWYQQILGQGPKLLIQFQNNGVVDDSQLPKDRFSAERLKGVDSTLKIQPAKLEDSAVYLCASSPRLAGLYEQYFGPGTRLTVT.

The CDR3 nucleotides read TGTGCCAGCAGCTTGGACATTCTTGTTAGCACAGATACGCAGTATTTT. Protein sequence: CASSLDILVSTDTQYF. The chain joins TRBV5-4 to TRBJ2-3; no firm D call. The CDR3 has 16 residues. Trimming took off 0 bases at V and 0 bases at J, with 11 bases between the two ends. The germline V gene has CDR1 SGHNT and CDR2 YYREEE (reference sequence).

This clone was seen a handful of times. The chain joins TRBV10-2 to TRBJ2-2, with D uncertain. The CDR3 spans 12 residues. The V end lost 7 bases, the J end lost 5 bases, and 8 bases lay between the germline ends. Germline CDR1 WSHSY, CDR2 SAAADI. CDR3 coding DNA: TGCGCCAGCACCAGAGCGACCGGGGAGCTGTTTTTT. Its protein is CASTRATGELFF.

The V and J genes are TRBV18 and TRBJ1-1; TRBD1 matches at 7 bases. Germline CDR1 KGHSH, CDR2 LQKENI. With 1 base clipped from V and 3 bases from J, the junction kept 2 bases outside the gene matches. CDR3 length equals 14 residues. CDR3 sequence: CASSPQGAHTEAFF. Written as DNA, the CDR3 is TGTGCCAGCTCACCACAGGGGGCGCACACTGAAGCTTTCTTT.

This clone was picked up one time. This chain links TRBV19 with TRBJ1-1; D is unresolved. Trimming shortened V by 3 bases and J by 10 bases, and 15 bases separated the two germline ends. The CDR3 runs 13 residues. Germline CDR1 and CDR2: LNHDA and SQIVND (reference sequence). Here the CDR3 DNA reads TGTGCCAGTAGTATGAAGGCAATAGGCGGAGCTTTCTTT. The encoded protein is CASSMKAIGGAFF.

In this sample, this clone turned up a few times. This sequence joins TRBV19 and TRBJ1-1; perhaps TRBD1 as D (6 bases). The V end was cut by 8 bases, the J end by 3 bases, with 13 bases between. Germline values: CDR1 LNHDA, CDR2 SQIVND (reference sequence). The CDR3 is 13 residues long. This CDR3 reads CASGTGWDTEAFF. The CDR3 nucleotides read TGTGCCAGTGGAACAGGGTGGGACACTGAAGCTTTCTTT.

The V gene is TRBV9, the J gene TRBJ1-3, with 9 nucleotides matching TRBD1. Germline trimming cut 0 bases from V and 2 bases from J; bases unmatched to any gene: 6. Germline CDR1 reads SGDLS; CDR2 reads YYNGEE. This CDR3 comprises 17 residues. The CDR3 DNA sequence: TGTGCCAGCAGCGTAGGCGTGGGACAGGGTACTGGAAACACCATATATTTT. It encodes CASSVGVGQGTGNTIYF. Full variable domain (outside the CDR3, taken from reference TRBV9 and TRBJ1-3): DSGVTQTPKHLITATGQRVTLRCSPRSGDLSVYWYQQSLDQGLQFLIQYYNGEERAKGNILERFSAQQFPDLHSELNLSSLELGDSALYFCASSVGVGQGTGNTIYFGEGSWLTVV.

In nucleotides, the CDR3 is TGTGCCGGATACGGGGGACCTCCTTCCTACAATGAGCAGTTCTTC. It encodes CAGYGGPPSYNEQFF. The chain combines TRBV7-9 with TRBJ2-1; maybe TRBD2 (6 bases). The CDR3 consists of 15 residues. V lost 11 bases and J 1 base, leaving 18 bases between the germline ends. Germline V gene lookup returns CDR1 SEHNR and CDR2 FQNEAQ (reference sequence).

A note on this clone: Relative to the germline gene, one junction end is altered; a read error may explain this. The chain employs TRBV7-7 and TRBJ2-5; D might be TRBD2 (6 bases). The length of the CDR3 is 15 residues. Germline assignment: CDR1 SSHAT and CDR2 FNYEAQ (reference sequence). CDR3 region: CASSLLGGGQETQYF. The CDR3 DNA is TGTGCTAGCAGCTTATTGGGGGGAGGTCAAGAGACCCAGTACTTC. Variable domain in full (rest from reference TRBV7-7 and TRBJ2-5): GAGVSQSPRYKVTKRGQDVTLRCDPISSHATLYWYQQALGQGPEFLTYFNYEAQPDKSGLPSDRFSAERPEGSISTLTIQRTEQRDSAMYRCASSLLGGGQETQYFGPGTRLLVL.

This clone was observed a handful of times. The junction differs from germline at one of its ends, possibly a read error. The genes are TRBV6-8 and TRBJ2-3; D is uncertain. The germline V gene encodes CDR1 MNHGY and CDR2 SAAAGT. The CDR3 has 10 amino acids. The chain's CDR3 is CASPPPGPNF. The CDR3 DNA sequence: TGTGCCAGCCCCCCCCCGGGTCCGAATTTT.

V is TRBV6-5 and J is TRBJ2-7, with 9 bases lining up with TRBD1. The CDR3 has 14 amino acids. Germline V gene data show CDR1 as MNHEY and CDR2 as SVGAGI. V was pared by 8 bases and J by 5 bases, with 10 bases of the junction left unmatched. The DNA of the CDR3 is TGTGCCAGCCGCCCGACAGGGGGACTCCACGAGCAGTACTTC. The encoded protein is CASRPTGGLHEQYF.

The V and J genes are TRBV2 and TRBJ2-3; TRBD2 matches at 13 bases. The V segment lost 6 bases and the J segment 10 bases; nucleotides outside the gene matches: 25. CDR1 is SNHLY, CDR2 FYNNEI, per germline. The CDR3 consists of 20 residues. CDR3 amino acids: CASSQTQLTGTSGARGPQYF. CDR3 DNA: TGTGCCAGCAGCCAAACACAGTTAACCGGGACTAGCGGGGCCCGGGGGCCGCAGTATTTT.

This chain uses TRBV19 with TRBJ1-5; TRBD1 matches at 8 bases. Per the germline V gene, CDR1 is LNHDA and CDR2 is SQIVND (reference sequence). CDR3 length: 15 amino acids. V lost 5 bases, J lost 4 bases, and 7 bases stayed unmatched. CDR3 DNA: TGTGCCAGTAGTCCACTCAGGACAGGGAATCAGCCCCAGCATTTT. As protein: CASSPLRTGNQPQHF.

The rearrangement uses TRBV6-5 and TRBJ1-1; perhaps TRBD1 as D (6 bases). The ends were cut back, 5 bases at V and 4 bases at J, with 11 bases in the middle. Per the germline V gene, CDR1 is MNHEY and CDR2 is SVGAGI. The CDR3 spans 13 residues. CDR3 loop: CASSAEQGTEAFF. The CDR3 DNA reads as TGTGCCAGCAGTGCGGAACAGGGCACTGAAGCTTTCTTT.